The T cell receptor (beta chain) described here comes from a study of blood T cells in healthy people across ages. At the level of the study: When template switching was applied, about one barcoded beta molecule was captured per two T cells.

A J-beta primer mix and a sample-barcoded 5' primer were used in a second PCR of roughly 6 to 12 cycles. TCRdb itself ran the 5' RACE reads through MiXCR, one entry per CDR3 protein. The sample yields approximately 1,700,000 distinct CDR3 sequences, approximately 40% seen once. Findings and caveats of the study: Using unsorted PBMCs precluded a conclusive naive versus antigen-experienced comparison. Estimated diversity across one million T cells was deemed an underestimate.

The extraction recovered at least 5 micrograms of total RNA per sample. About this clonotype itself: Its antigen is unidentified.

CDR1 SEHNR and CDR2 FQNEAQ come from the germline V gene (reference sequence). CDR3 length: 14 amino acids. V was cut by 1 base and J by 8 bases, with 14 bases left in between. The sequencing sample was made of blood. The chain employs TRBV7-9 and TRBJ1-2; TRBD1 is a possible D gene (6 bases). This clonotype was obtained from a human donor in good health. This chain's CDR3 is CASSLGGQFDGYTF. In DNA form, the CDR3 reads TGTGCCAGCAGCTTAGGAGGACAGTTCGACGGCTACACCTTC.